The 30 T cell receptor beta chains below come from one sample, sequenced in a study of cytomegalovirus exposure and HLA in healthy donors. TCRdb's copy holds only in-frame clones and misses some; the assay was immunoSEQ multiplex PCR. The repertoire holds approximately 150,000 clones, with more than 80% as singletons. The sample was PBMCs. All receptors derive from a young woman in good health and CMV-seropositive.

The chain is built from TRBV7-3 and TRBJ2-1; a weak D match, TRBD2 (5 bases). V gave up 2 bases and J gave up 10 bases, with 21 bases separating them. CDR3 size: 16 residues. The germline V gene has CDR1 SGHTA and CDR2 FQGTGA. The CDR3 DNA reads TGTGCCAGCAGCTTAGGATCGGGATTATTGGATGGGGAGCAGTTCTTC. Translating gives CASSLGSGLLDGEQFF.

This chain links TRBV9 with TRBJ2-3, with 11 bases fitting TRBD2. Germline V gene sequence: CDR1 SGDLS, CDR2 YYNGEE. CDR3 length: 16 amino acids. Trimming cost V 0 bases and J 4 bases; bases outside gene matches: 4. The CDR3 bases are TGTGCCAGCAGCGTAGTAGCGGGAGGGAGGCCAGATACGCAGTATTTT. Protein: CASSVVAGGRPDTQYF.

The chain carries TRBV7-9 and TRBJ1-2; D gene uncertain. Germline V gene data show CDR1 as SEHNR and CDR2 as FQNEAQ (reference sequence). This CDR3 has 12 amino acids. The germline V and J ends were trimmed by 8 bases and 4 bases, with 11 bases remaining between them. CDR3 protein: CASYTESYGYTF. CDR3 nucleotides: TGTGCCAGCTATACAGAGTCCTATGGCTACACCTTC.

This chain connects TRBV29-1 to TRBJ1-2; the D is unclear. Trimming cost V 4 bases and J 6 bases, with 18 bases left between them. The CDR3 sequence is 14 residues long. Germline V gene data show CDR1 as SQVTM and CDR2 as ANQGSEA. As DNA, the CDR3 is TGCAGCGTTGTCAACAGACGAGAAGTTGATGGCTACACCTTC. It encodes CSVVNRREVDGYTF.

The chain joins TRBV19 to TRBJ1-2, with 7 bases aligning to TRBD1. Germline lookup yields CDR1 LNHDA and CDR2 SQIVND (reference sequence). This CDR3 has 15 residues. With 3 bases clipped from V and 8 bases from J, the junction kept 12 bases outside the gene matches. The CDR3 DNA reads TGTGCCAGTAGTATCTCGGCCAGGGGGAAAGGGGGCTACACCTTC. Amino acid sequence: CASSISARGKGGYTF.

V is TRBV2 and J is TRBJ1-2, with D possibly matching TRBD1 (6 bases). Germline values: CDR1 SNHLY, CDR2 FYNNEI. The V gene lost 3 bases and the J gene lost 4 bases, with 18 bases spanning the gap. The CDR3 is 16 amino acids. In DNA, the CDR3 is TGTGCCAGCAGTGAGCCTAGGACAGTGCTTGCCTATGGCTACACCTTC. As protein: CASSEPRTVLAYGYTF. Variable domain in full (rest from reference TRBV2 and TRBJ1-2): EPEVTQTPSHQVTQMGQEVILRCVPISNHLYFYWYRQILGQKVEFLVSFYNNEISEKSEIFDDQFSVERPDGSNFTLKIRSTKLEDSAMYFCASSEPRTVLAYGYTFGSGTRLTVV.

The chain links TRBV7-9 to TRBJ2-1; 8 nucleotides line up with TRBD2. This CDR3 contains 16 residues. Germline trimming cut 5 bases from V and 10 bases from J; bases unmatched to any gene: 16. The germline CDR1 and CDR2 sequences are SEHNR and FQNEAQ (reference sequence). The CDR3 sequence is CASSIRRDTSGGEQFF. In DNA, the CDR3 is TGTGCCAGCAGCATCCGCCGGGACACTTCGGGAGGGGAGCAGTTCTTC.

The chain is built from TRBV12-5 and TRBJ2-5; TRBD1 is a possible D gene (6 bases). Germline CDR1 is LGHNT and CDR2 is FRNRAP. The CDR3 length is 15 residues. V lost 0 bases, J lost 2 bases, and 10 bases lay in between. DNA for the CDR3: TGTGCTAGTGGTTTGGTCCAGGGGCGACAAGAGACCCAGTACTTC. It is translated as CASGLVQGRQETQYF.

The chain uses TRBV7-9 and TRBJ2-1; TRBD1 matches 9 bases. V shed 0 bases, J shed 9 bases, and the junction held 6 bases outside the gene matches. CDR3 length: 15 residues. The germline CDR1 and CDR2 sequences are SEHNR and FQNEAQ (reference sequence). CDR3 region: CASSLAGQGVSEQFF. For the CDR3, the DNA is TGTGCCAGCAGCTTAGCGGGACAGGGCGTTTCTGAGCAGTTCTTC.

This chain links TRBV7-8 with TRBJ2-1; D is possibly TRBD2 (6 bases). The ends were cut back, 4 bases at V and 4 bases at J, with 17 bases in the middle. Looked up from germline, CDR1 is SGHVS and CDR2 is FQNEAQ. This CDR3 comprises 16 residues. Written as DNA, the CDR3 is TGTGCCAGCAGCTGGGCGGGGCGGGGAGGATACAATGAGCAGTTCTTC. It translates to CASSWAGRGGYNEQFF.

The V call is TRBV27, the J call TRBJ2-3; 10 bases line up with TRBD2. Germline V gives CDR1 MNHEY, CDR2 SMNVEV (reference sequence). There are 18 residues in the CDR3. V gave up 3 bases and J gave up 1 base; unmatched junction bases: 10. CDR3 coding DNA: TGTGCCAGCAGTTTCGCAGCCCTAGCGGGAGCTGGCACAGATACGCAGTATTTT. It is translated as CASSFAALAGAGTDTQYF.

The chain links TRBV19 to TRBJ2-1, with 11 bases that match TRBD2. V lost 5 bases and J lost 6; bases outside the gene matches: 6. There are 15 residues in the CDR3. Germline lookup yields CDR1 LNHDA and CDR2 SQIVND (reference sequence). The CDR3 sequence is CASSPTTSGVNEQFF. CDR3 nucleotide sequence: TGTGCCAGTAGTCCTACGACTAGCGGGGTCAATGAGCAGTTCTTC.

The CDR3 reads CASRLPGASGAHSSYNEQFF. CDR3 sequence (DNA): TGTGCAAGTCGCTTACCAGGAGCTAGCGGGGCGCACTCCTCCTACAATGAGCAGTTCTTC. The chain carries TRBV12-2 and TRBJ2-1; the tabulated D call, TRBD2, remains unverified against the DNA. TRBV12-2 corresponds to a pseudogene. The CDR3 extends over 20 amino acids.

This clone was counted a single time. The gene calls are TRBV11-3 and TRBJ2-6, with 7 bases aligning to TRBD1. Germline assignment: CDR1 SGHNT and CDR2 YENEEA. The V segment lost 8 bases and the J segment 0 bases; nucleotides outside the gene matches: 10. CDR3 length: 17 amino acids. CDR3 sequence: CASGQQGSSSGANVLTF. CDR3 DNA sequence: TGTGCCAGCGGTCAACAGGGGAGTAGCTCTGGGGCCAACGTCCTGACTTTC.

The chain links TRBV5-8 to TRBJ1-5, with D perhaps matching TRBD1 (6 bases). The germline CDR1 and CDR2 sequences are SGHTS and YDEGEE. Trimming removed 0 bases at V and 3 bases at J, with 13 bases between. The CDR3 has 16 residues. The CDR3 here is CASSLVGWDTNQPQHF. For the CDR3, the DNA is TGTGCCAGCAGCTTGGTAGGGTGGGACACCAATCAGCCCCAGCATTTT.

The sample holds one count of this clone. This chain uses TRBV25-1 with TRBJ2-7; maybe TRBD1 (6 bases). Germline V gene sequence: CDR1 MGHDK, CDR2 SYGVNS. The CDR3 spans 14 residues. The V end was cut by 6 bases, the J end by 3 bases, with 15 bases between. In DNA, the CDR3 is TGTGCCAGCAGCAATACCGGACAGAGCTACGAGCAGTACTTC. Its protein product is CASSNTGQSYEQYF.

V is TRBV6-5 and J is TRBJ2-7, with D tentatively TRBD1 (6 bases). V lost 6 bases and J 3 bases, leaving 15 bases between the germline ends. The CDR3 covers 14 residues. Germline V gives CDR1 MNHEY, CDR2 SVGAGI. The CDR3 protein is CASRRFEGVYEQYF. As DNA, the CDR3 is TGTGCCAGCAGGAGGTTTGAGGGGGTCTACGAGCAGTACTTC.

V usage is TRBV5-1 and J usage is TRBJ1-2; D is unclear. V was shortened by 1 base and J by 4 bases, with 11 bases between the two germline ends. Germline-derived CDR1 and CDR2 are SGHRS and YFSETQ. The CDR3 runs 14 residues. The DNA for the CDR3 is TGCGCCAGCAGCTTGCAAATGGCGGCCTATGGCTACACCTTC. Translated, it gives CASSLQMAAYGYTF.

This rearrangement joins TRBV6-1 to TRBJ1-1; D uncertain. The CDR3 totals 12 residues. Germline V gene lookup returns CDR1 MNHNS and CDR2 SASEGT. V was shortened by 4 bases and J by 4 bases, with 7 bases between the two germline ends. CDR3 in DNA: TGTGCCAGCAGTGTCAGAGGCACTGAAGCTTTCTTT. It codes for CASSVRGTEAFF.

The CDR3 DNA is TGTGCCAGCTCACCGTTTGATCCGGGACAGGGAGGCGATCAGCCCCAGCATTTT. This sequence encodes CASSPFDPGQGGDQPQHF. The gene calls are TRBV18 and TRBJ1-5; 9 bases are a match to TRBD1. The CDR3 sequence is 18 residues long. Germline V gives CDR1 KGHSH, CDR2 LQKENI. The V segment lost 3 bases and the J segment 5 bases; nucleotides outside the gene matches: 14.

The gene calls are TRBV6-5 and TRBJ1-6; a weak D match, TRBD1 (5 bases). Trimming stripped 4 bases from V and 8 bases from J, with 12 bases between. The CDR3 length is 14 residues. Per germline, CDR1 MNHEY and CDR2 SVGAGI. The CDR3 spells CASSFRVGDSPLHF. DNA for the CDR3: TGTGCCAGCAGTTTCAGGGTGGGCGATTCACCCCTCCACTTT.

This clone occurred once. The V and J genes are TRBV11-2 and TRBJ2-7, with 7 bases that match TRBD2. V lost 6 bases to trimming and J lost 7 bases; unmatched junction nucleotides: 9. Germline CDR1 and CDR2: SGHAT and FQNNGV. This CDR3 contains 13 residues. CDR3 amino acids: CASSHQLATEQYF. CDR3 nucleotide sequence: TGTGCCAGCAGTCATCAACTAGCGACGGAGCAGTACTTC.

The V call is TRBV30, the J call TRBJ2-1, with 10 bases lining up with TRBD2. This CDR3 spans 13 amino acids. Germline trimming cut 8 bases from V and 3 bases from J; bases unmatched to any gene: 4. CDR1 is GTSNPN and CDR2 is SVGIG in the germline V gene (reference sequence). CDR3 DNA: TGTGCCGGCATAGCGGGGGGCTACAATGAGCAGTTCTTC. Residues: CAGIAGGYNEQFF.

The rearrangement links TRBV15 to TRBJ1-1; the D is unclear. The V end lost 5 bases, the J end lost 5 bases, and 21 bases lay between the germline ends. This CDR3 is 16 amino acids long. Germline V CDR1 and CDR2: LNHNV, YYDKDF (reference sequence). DNA for the CDR3: TGTGCCACCAGCCGACCGCCGGGGTTTGGGGAAACTGAAGCTTTCTTT. Amino acids: CATSRPPGFGETEAFF. Combining the CDR3 with reference TRBV15 and TRBJ1-1 gives the whole variable domain DAMVIQNPRYQVTQFGKPVTLSCSQTLNHNVMYWYQQKSSQAPKLLFHYYDKDFNNEADTPDNFQSRRPNTSFCFLDIRSPGLGDTAMYLCATSRPPGFGETEAFFGQGTRLTVV.

J is TRBJ2-5 and V is TRBV4-3; D perhaps matches TRBD1 (5 bases). V was trimmed by 1 base and J by 2 bases, leaving 11 bases between them. In germline, CDR1 is LGHNA, CDR2 YSLEER. This CDR3 contains 15 residues. The CDR3 here is CASSQAVGEQETQYF. The CDR3 coding sequence is TGCGCCAGCAGCCAAGCTGTAGGGGAACAAGAGACCCAGTACTTC.

The CDR3 coding sequence is TGTGCCAGCAGTGGGTGGGACAGGCACGAGCAGTACTTC. Its protein product is CASSGWDRHEQYF. The chain has TRBV6-5 and TRBJ2-7; TRBD1 matches at 8 bases. CDR1 and CDR2 from the germline V gene are MNHEY and SVGAGI. The V gene end was trimmed by 5 bases and the J gene end by 5 bases; junction bases not matched to a gene: 5. The CDR3 consists of 13 residues.

The chain is built from TRBV10-2 and TRBJ1-2; D gene ambiguous. Germline values: CDR1 WSHSY, CDR2 SAAADI. The length of the CDR3 is 13 residues. The V end was cut by 4 bases, the J end by 6 bases, with 12 bases between. This chain's CDR3 is CASSVQPQDGYTF. CDR3 bases: TGCGCCAGCAGTGTACAGCCCCAAGATGGCTACACCTTC.

This chain connects TRBV7-9 to TRBJ1-2, with 8 bases matching TRBD1. Germline V gene sequence: CDR1 SEHNR, CDR2 FQNEAQ (reference sequence). The V gene end was trimmed by 7 bases and the J gene end by 6 bases; junction bases not matched to a gene: 7. CDR3 length: 13 amino acids. In nucleotides, the CDR3 is TGTGCCAGCACCAGGACAGGGAAGAATGGCTACACCTTC. It encodes CASTRTGKNGYTF.

The chain couples TRBV2 to TRBJ1-4; D is ambiguous. This CDR3 spans 15 amino acids. Germline V CDR1 and CDR2: SNHLY, FYNNEI. V was trimmed by 4 bases and J by 0 bases, leaving 9 bases between them. CDR3 in amino acids: CASSGIQPTNEKLFF. The CDR3 DNA reads TGTGCCAGCAGTGGAATACAGCCAACTAATGAAAAACTGTTTTTT.

V usage is TRBV19 and J usage is TRBJ1-5; D possibly corresponds to TRBD1 (5 bases). The germline V and J ends were trimmed by 2 bases and 3 bases, with 8 bases remaining between them. The V gene's germline CDR1 is LNHDA and CDR2 SQIVND (reference sequence). The CDR3 sequence is 14 residues long. CDR3 in DNA: TGTGCCAGTAGTATACAGGGCCCCAATCAGCCCCAGCATTTT. It yields the protein CASSIQGPNQPQHF. Variable domain in full (rest from reference TRBV19 and TRBJ1-5): DGGITQSPKYLFRKEGQNVTLSCEQNLNHDAMYWYRQDPGQGLRLIYYSQIVNDFQKGDIAEGYSVSREKKESFPLTVTSAQKNPTAFYLCASSIQGPNQPQHFGDGTRLSIL.